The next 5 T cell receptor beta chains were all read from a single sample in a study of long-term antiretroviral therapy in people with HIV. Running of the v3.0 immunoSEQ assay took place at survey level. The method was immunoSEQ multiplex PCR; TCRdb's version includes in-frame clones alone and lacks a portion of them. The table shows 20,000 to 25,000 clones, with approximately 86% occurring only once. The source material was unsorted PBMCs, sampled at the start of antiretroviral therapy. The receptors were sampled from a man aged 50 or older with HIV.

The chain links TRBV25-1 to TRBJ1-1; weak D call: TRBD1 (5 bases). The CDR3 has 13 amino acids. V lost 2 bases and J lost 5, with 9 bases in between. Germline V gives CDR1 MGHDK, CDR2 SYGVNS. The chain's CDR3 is CASSEGATTEAFF. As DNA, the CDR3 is TGTGCCAGCAGTGAAGGGGCCACGACTGAAGCTTTCTTT.

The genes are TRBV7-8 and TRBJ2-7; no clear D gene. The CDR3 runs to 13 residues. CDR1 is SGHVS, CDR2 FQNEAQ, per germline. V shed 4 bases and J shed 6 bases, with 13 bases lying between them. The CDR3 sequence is CASSSQRTREQYF. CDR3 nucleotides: TGTGCCAGCAGCTCCCAGCGAACGCGCGAGCAGTACTTC.

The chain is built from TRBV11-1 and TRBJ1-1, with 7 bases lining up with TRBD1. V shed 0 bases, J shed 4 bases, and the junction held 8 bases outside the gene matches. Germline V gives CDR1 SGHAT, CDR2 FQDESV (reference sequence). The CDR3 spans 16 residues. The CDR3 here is CASSLAMGQFGTEAFF. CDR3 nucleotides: TGTGCCAGCAGCTTAGCGATGGGACAGTTCGGCACTGAAGCTTTCTTT.

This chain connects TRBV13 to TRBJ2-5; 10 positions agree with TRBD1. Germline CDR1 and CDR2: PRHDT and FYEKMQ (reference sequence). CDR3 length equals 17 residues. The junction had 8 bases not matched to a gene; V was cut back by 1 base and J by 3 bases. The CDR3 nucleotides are TGTGCCAGCAGCTTAGAGGGACGGACAGGGGGAGAAGAGACCCAGTACTTC. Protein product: CASSLEGRTGGEETQYF.

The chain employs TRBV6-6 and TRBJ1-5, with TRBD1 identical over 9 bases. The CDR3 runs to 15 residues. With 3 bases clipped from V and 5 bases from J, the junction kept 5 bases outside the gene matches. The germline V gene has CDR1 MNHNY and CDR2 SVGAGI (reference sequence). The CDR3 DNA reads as TGTGCCAGCAGTTATGGACAGGGGCGGGATCAGCCCCAGCATTTT. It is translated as CASSYGQGRDQPQHF.